This is a list of T cell receptor beta chains from one sample in a study of blood T cell repertoires in COVID-19. Only in-frame clones appear in the TCRdb table, and some are missing; sequencing was by immunoSEQ multiplex PCR. The table records around 220,000 clones, roughly four fifths of them present only once. Sequencing was carried out using peripheral blood. The receptors shown here come from a woman over 75 with COVID-19, enrolled during active disease. Both conserved end residues are part of each CDR3. Fields, in order: J gene, V gene, clone size, D gene, CDR3 DNA, CDR3 protein. The D gene is left open where the match is weak. Where a row states a size, it is once, few, many or the class of an expanded clone; other rows omit it.

j_call: TRBJ2-2
v_call: TRBV19
clone_size: once
d_call: TRBD1
cdr3_nt: TGTGCCAGTTCGACAGGGGGTGGGACCGGGGAGCTGTTTTTT
cdr3_aa: CASSTGGGTGELFF

j_call: TRBJ1-2
v_call: TRBV28
clone_size: .
d_call: .
cdr3_nt: TGTGCCAGCAGTTCCCCTACTGGAGCTAACTATGGCTACACCTTC
cdr3_aa: CASSSPTGANYGYTF

j_call: TRBJ2-3
v_call: TRBV11-3
clone_size: .
d_call: .
cdr3_nt: TGTGCCAGCAGCACCGGACTGAAGGCCGGTCGAGATACGCAGTATTTT
cdr3_aa: CASSTGLKAGRDTQYF

j_call: TRBJ1-6
v_call: TRBV5-1
clone_size: .
d_call: .
cdr3_nt: TGCGCCAGCAGCGGACGGGAAGCCTCCTATAATTCACCCCTCCACTTT
cdr3_aa: CASSGREASYNSPLHF

j_call: TRBJ2-2
v_call: TRBV28
clone_size: .
d_call: TRBD1
cdr3_nt: TGTGCCAGCAGTTTTTACCTCGGGCAGGGGGACACCGGGGAGCTGTTTTTT
cdr3_aa: CASSFYLGQGDTGELFF

j_call: TRBJ1-3
v_call: TRBV9
clone_size: .
d_call: TRBD1
cdr3_nt: TGTGCCAGCAGCGTAGAAGGGACAGGGGGAAACACCATATATTTT
cdr3_aa: CASSVEGTGGNTIYF

j_call: TRBJ1-2
v_call: TRBV9
clone_size: .
d_call: .
cdr3_nt: TGTGCCAGCAGCGCCAGGGTTGATGGCTACACCTTC
cdr3_aa: CASSARVDGYTF

j_call: TRBJ2-7
v_call: TRBV28
clone_size: .
d_call: TRBD1
cdr3_nt: TGTGCCAGCAGACCGGGACAGGGTTGGTACGAGCAGTACTTC
cdr3_aa: CASRPGQGWYEQYF

j_call: TRBJ1-5
v_call: TRBV5-6
clone_size: .
d_call: .
cdr3_nt: TGTGCCAGCAGCTGGGGGGTTAGCAATCAGCCCCAGCATTTT
cdr3_aa: CASSWGVSNQPQHF

j_call: TRBJ2-7
v_call: TRBV5-1
clone_size: .
d_call: .
cdr3_nt: TGCGCCAGCGGAAGTGACCCAGCGGCCTACGAGCAGTACTTC
cdr3_aa: CASGSDPAAYEQYF